These T cell receptor beta chains were read from a single sample in a study of T cells in Graves' hyperthyroidism and ophthalmopathy. TCRdb used MiXCR to reprocess the multiplex PCR reads, holding one entry per CDR3 protein. The table has approximately 870,000 distinct CDR3 sequences, over 35% seen once. The material sequenced was blood. The receptors were gathered from a man aged 18 to 30 with Graves' hyperthyroidism. CDR3s include the opening cysteine and the closing phenylalanine or tryptophan. D genes are given only for firm matches. The listing skips clone size in some rows; elsewhere it reads once, few, many or a size class.

D: -
size: few
J: TRBJ2-7
V: TRBV5-4
CDR3: CASSLLGSEQYF
DNA: TGTGCCAGCAGCTTGCTGGGGTCAGAGCAGTACTTC

D: -
size: -
J: TRBJ1-1
V: TRBV7-9
CDR3: CASSLGNWNTEAFF
DNA: TGTGCCAGCAGCTTAGGAAACTGGAACACTGAAGCTTTCTTT

D: -
size: -
J: TRBJ1-1
V: TRBV6-1
CDR3: CASSEETEWMNTEAFF
DNA: TGTGCCAGCAGTGAAGAAACGGAGTGGATGAACACTGAAGCTTTCTTT

D: -
size: many
J: TRBJ2-2
V: TRBV15
CDR3: CATSIPAAGELFF
DNA: TGTGCCACCAGCATCCCCGCCGCCGGGGAGCTGTTTTTT

D: -
size: -
J: TRBJ1-2
V: TRBV11-1
CDR3: CASSTPGDDYGYTF
DNA: TGTGCCAGCAGTACCCCGGGGGACGACTATGGCTACACCTTC

D: -
size: -
J: TRBJ2-7
V: TRBV2
CDR3: CASSERGRAYEQYF
DNA: TGTGCCAGCAGTGAACGGGGCAGGGCCTACGAGCAGTACTTC

D: -
size: -
J: TRBJ1-6
V: TRBV7-2
CDR3: CASSLGTAQFNSPLHF
DNA: TGTGCCAGCAGCTTAGGGACAGCCCAATTCAATTCACCCCTCCACTTT

D: -
size: once
J: TRBJ1-1
V: TRBV7-9
CDR3: CASGVRGDHTEAFF
DNA: TGTGCCAGCGGGGTAAGGGGGGATCACACTGAAGCTTTCTTT

D: TRBD1
size: many
J: TRBJ1-1
V: TRBV12-3/TRBV12-4
CDR3: CASRTGAWTEAFF
DNA: TGTGCCAGCAGGACAGGGGCATGGACTGAAGCTTTCTTT

D: TRBD1
size: few
J: TRBJ1-2
V: TRBV27
CDR3: CASSMTGGANYGYTF
DNA: TGTGCCAGCAGTATGACAGGGGGAGCTAACTATGGCTACACCTTC

D: -
size: -
J: TRBJ1-2
V: TRBV12-3/TRBV12-4
CDR3: CASSALVYGYTF
DNA: TGTGCCAGCAGTGCTCTTGTCTATGGCTACACCTTC

D: -
size: -
J: TRBJ1-2
V: TRBV2
CDR3: CASKGPSDFYGYTF
DNA: TGTGCCAGCAAGGGCCCATCGGATTTCTATGGCTACACCTTC

D: -
size: -
J: TRBJ2-2
V: TRBV6-1
CDR3: CASSDRILGGGELFF
DNA: TGTGCCAGCAGTGATCGGATCTTAGGAGGCGGGGAGCTGTTTTTT

D: -
size: -
J: TRBJ2-7
V: TRBV11-2
CDR3: CASTDYYEQYF
DNA: TGTGCCAGCACCGATTATTACGAGCAGTACTTC

D: -
size: many
J: TRBJ1-5
V: TRBV9
CDR3: CASSVGGFNQPQHF
DNA: TGTGCCAGCAGCGTAGGTGGGTTCAATCAGCCCCAGCATTTT

D: -
size: many
J: TRBJ2-7
V: TRBV7-9
CDR3: CASSAQGYEQYF
DNA: TGTGCCAGCAGCGCCCAGGGCTACGAGCAGTACTTC

D: -
size: many
J: TRBJ2-6
V: TRBV7-2
CDR3: CASSLSPAGANVLTF
DNA: TGTGCCAGCAGCTTAAGTCCCGCCGGGGCCAACGTCCTGACTTTC

D: -
size: many
J: TRBJ2-2
V: TRBV24-1
CDR3: CATSSAGTSLRTGELFF
DNA: TGTGCCACCAGTTCTGCCGGGACTTCCCTACGGACCGGGGAGCTGTTTTTT

D: -
size: many
J: TRBJ2-5
V: TRBV20-1
CDR3: CSAIDRPQTQYF
DNA: TGCAGTGCCATTGACCGCCCCCAGACCCAGTACTTC

D: -
size: many
J: TRBJ2-5
V: TRBV29-1
CDR3: CSVWTGPETQYF
DNA: TGCAGCGTATGGACCGGCCCGGAGACCCAGTACTTC

D: -
size: -
J: TRBJ2-7
V: TRBV19
CDR3: CASSILSEESYEQYF
DNA: TGTGCCAGTAGTATTTTATCGGAGGAATCCTACGAGCAGTACTTC

D: -
size: few
J: TRBJ2-5
V: TRBV19
CDR3: CASRSNSETQYF
DNA: TGTGCCAGTAGGTCCAACTCGGAGACCCAGTACTTC

D: -
size: many
J: TRBJ2-7
V: TRBV5-6
CDR3: CASIHEQYF
DNA: TGTGCCAGCATCCACGAGCAGTACTTC

D: -
size: -
J: TRBJ1-1
V: TRBV24-1
CDR3: CATSTRGTEAFF
DNA: TGTGCCACCAGTACACGCGGCACTGAAGCTTTCTTT

D: TRBD1
size: -
J: TRBJ1-2
V: TRBV25-1
CDR3: CASSGGTGVGYTF
DNA: TGTGCCAGCAGTGGGGGGACAGGGGTCGGCTACACCTTC

D: TRBD1
size: -
J: TRBJ1-5
V: TRBV10-3
CDR3: CAISGGQGAQPQHF
DNA: TGTGCCATCAGTGGGGGACAGGGGGCTCAGCCCCAGCATTTT

D: -
size: -
J: TRBJ2-7
V: TRBV5-4
CDR3: CASSLVDFNYEQYF
DNA: TGTGCCAGCAGCTTAGTGGACTTCAACTACGAGCAGTACTTC

D: -
size: -
J: TRBJ2-2
V: TRBV6-1
CDR3: CASSERTPNTGELFF
DNA: TGTGCCAGCAGCGAAAGGACACCTAACACCGGGGAGCTGTTTTTT

D: TRBD1
size: few
J: TRBJ2-6
V: TRBV29-1
CDR3: CSLTGQAGANVLTF
DNA: TGCAGCTTAACCGGACAGGCTGGGGCCAACGTCCTGACTTTC

D: -
size: -
J: TRBJ2-7
V: TRBV20-1
CDR3: CSAREGAEQYF
DNA: TGCAGTGCTAGGGAGGGGGCCGAGCAGTACTTC

D: TRBD1
size: many
J: TRBJ1-6
V: TRBV10-3
CDR3: CAISQGTAYNSPLHF
DNA: TGTGCCATCAGCCAAGGGACAGCCTATAATTCACCCCTCCACTTT

D: -
size: -
J: TRBJ1-2
V: TRBV9
CDR3: CASSSRRGWVGYTF
DNA: TGTGCCAGCAGTTCAAGGCGGGGCTGGGTTGGCTACACCTTC

D: -
size: -
J: TRBJ2-5
V: TRBV5-8
CDR3: CASTRGGPSQETQYF
DNA: TGTGCCAGCACCCGTGGTGGCCCATCCCAAGAGACCCAGTACTTC

D: TRBD2
size: -
J: TRBJ2-5
V: TRBV20-1
CDR3: CSARRGLAGARETQYF
DNA: TGCAGTGCTAGGAGGGGACTAGCGGGAGCTCGAGAGACCCAGTACTTC

D: -
size: -
J: TRBJ1-1
V: TRBV11-2
CDR3: CASSVDIANTEAFF
DNA: TGTGCCAGCAGCGTAGACATAGCTAACACTGAAGCTTTCTTT

D: -
size: once
J: TRBJ1-6
V: TRBV9
CDR3: CASSWPANSPLHF
DNA: TGTGCCAGCAGCTGGCCAGCTAATTCACCCCTCCACTTT

D: -
size: -
J: TRBJ2-3
V: TRBV5-1
CDR3: CASSDNLEAQYF
DNA: TGCGCCAGCAGCGACAATTTGGAGGCGCAGTATTTT

D: -
size: many
J: TRBJ1-5
V: TRBV2
CDR3: CASTGAVGTRDQPQHF
DNA: TGTGCCAGCACGGGGGCCGTTGGGACGAGGGATCAGCCCCAGCATTTT

D: -
size: -
J: TRBJ1-2
V: TRBV5-6
CDR3: CASSSPGTSLYGYTF
DNA: TGTGCCAGCAGCTCACCCGGGACAAGCCTTTATGGCTACACCTTC

D: TRBD2
size: -
J: TRBJ2-7
V: TRBV10-3
CDR3: CAISHSGRVGEQYF
DNA: TGTGCCATCAGTCATAGCGGGAGGGTTGGCGAGCAGTACTTC

D: TRBD1
size: few
J: TRBJ1-1
V: TRBV7-6
CDR3: CASSPYRGRGMNTEAFF
DNA: TGTGCCAGCAGCCCATATAGGGGGCGCGGAATGAACACTGAAGCTTTCTTT

D: TRBD2
size: few
J: TRBJ2-7
V: TRBV7-2
CDR3: CASSLSMRGSYEQYF
DNA: TGTGCCAGCAGCTTAAGTATGCGGGGGTCCTACGAGCAGTACTTC